This T cell receptor beta chain was recovered during a study of cytomegalovirus exposure and HLA in healthy donors. The CDR3 has 11 amino acids. Germline assignment: CDR1 SGHTA and CDR2 FQGNSA. Trimming took off 5 bases at V and 5 bases at J, with 6 bases between the two ends. Here immunoSEQ multiplex PCR was the method, and the copy in TCRdb shows in-frame clones only, minus some. This sample has 150,000 to 200,000 clones, with about 86% found just once. A word on this clone: Its antigen is not identified.

The study's findings and limits: Many donors carried some public TCRs, although rarity characterized most TCR sequences. Some TCR beta chains (164 of them) were listed as cytomegalovirus-associated. In the roughly 130 validation repertoires, a later analysis found that first-cohort TCR clusters tended to co-occur.

Sequencing was carried out using PBMCs. This TCR was sampled from a woman in her twenties or thirties in good health and CMV-seronegative. This chain uses TRBV7-2 with TRBJ1-2; D remains ambiguous. The CDR3 region has the DNA TGTGCCAGCAGCCCCAGATATGGCTACACCTTC. As protein: CASSPRYGYTF.